This paragraph reports one TCR beta chain. Per the authors' pipeline: Estimated nucleated cell counts came from reference gene primer amplification. The repertoire was sequenced with immunoSEQ multiplex PCR; TCRdb's copy has only in-frame clones and lacks some. Clonal size and the V and J genes are those of that table, whereas D and trimming came from the DNA. The table includes some 190,000 clones, 80% detected once. The data were obtained in a study of blood T cell repertoires in COVID-19. The trim removed 8 bases at V and 6 bases at J, leaving 7 bases unmatched. The CDR3 has 13 amino acids. The sample taken for sequencing was PBMCs or T cells enriched from blood (not recorded which). The sequence derives from a man between 60 and 75 years old who had been exposed to COVID-19. The chain links TRBV12-3 or TRBV12-4 to TRBJ2-1, with 7 bases that match TRBD2. The CDR3 coding sequence is TGTGCCAGCGGCGGGAGAGGGAGCAATGAGCAGTTCTTC. Translated: CASGGRGSNEQFF.